The source of this TCR beta chain is a study of spatial heterogeneity in lung cancer. Across the study: Detected beta-chain sequences consistently exceeded alpha-chain sequences.

Regarding time point: sample taken at primary tumor resection. Whole RNA from tumor, nontumor lung or frozen PBMC was sequenced unsorted. Each molecule of TCR cDNA was tagged with one unique molecular identifier. Each CDR3 protein is one row after TCRdb ran MiXCR on the 5' RACE reads. The sample gives approximately 21,000 distinct CDR3 sequences, under 4% of which show up once; 29% is in the top ten. CDR3 size: 15 residues. The V segment lost 4 bases and the J segment 3 bases; nucleotides outside the gene matches: 5. Per germline, CDR1 SGHNT and CDR2 YYREEE (reference sequence). The sample consisted of PBMCs, taken at surgery. This sequence was found in a female donor with early-stage non-small cell lung cancer. The V gene is TRBV5-4, the J gene TRBJ1-1; 11 bases fit TRBD1. CDR3: CASSTGQGGYTEAFF. CDR3 nucleotides: TGTGCCAGCAGCACGGGACAGGGGGGATACACTGAAGCTTTCTTT.